This T cell receptor beta chain derives from a study of blood T cell repertoires in COVID-19 (dated by TCRdb to about 2020). Background on the whole study: Collaborator samples came from the United States, Italy and Spain and covered acute and convalescent phases of COVID-19. Deeply sampled blood TCRbeta repertoires from subjects exposed to, actively infected with, or recovered from COVID-19 were included in the dataset. The material from the prospective study consisted of cDNA or gDNA derived from T cells, B-cell-depleted T cells, or PBMCs. Where available, HLA class I and class II types were taken from metadata supplied by the sample provider and were not determined by assay-based typing. The sample metadata nearly always contained a de-identified subject ID, COVID-19 status, age in years and sex. The samples were drawn from two sources: the first 160 participants of the ongoing ImmuneRACE study, and over 1,000 subjects contributed by 6 global collaborators. A freely available public database, intended as a resource for researchers studying the immune response to SARS-CoV-2, is where the repertoires were released.

The collaborating institutions used their own protocols to collect whole blood in K2EDTA tubes. For TCRbeta analysis, collaborator samples were shipped as frozen whole blood, as isolated PBMCs, or as DNA extracted from either sample type. The immunoSEQ Assay, a bias-controlled multiplex PCR, was used to amplify TCRbeta CDR3 regions from genomic DNA. The source study handled its data this way. Nucleated cell counts per sample were estimated from amplification of reference gene primers within the assay. To quantify the absolute abundance of each unique TCRbeta CDR3 rearrangement, sequence reads were collapsed and filtered. For each sample, productive Simpson clonality was calculated by taking the square root of Simpson's diversity index across productive rearrangements. The clones in this table, taken by TCRdb from immuneACCESS, are in-frame only. Not every clone is retained; where verified, under half of the shortfall comes from an unresolved V gene, and the cause of the rest is unknown. That table is the source of V, J and clone size, and D and trimming were worked out from the DNA. The sample profile shows 110,000 to 150,000 clones; over 75% of them were found once. Clones ranked in the top ten supply approximately 5% of the sample.

V is cut by 4 bases and J by 5 bases, and the space between the germline ends is 13 bases. CDR1 SGHTS and CDR2 YDEGEE are derived from the germline V gene. The CDR3 spans 15 residues, from the cysteine through the phenylalanine. Only the CDR3 DNA stays, 45 bases, in frame from base 1. Details on this clone: Its antigen is still unknown. Base quality data are lacking; no much larger clone is found one base away.

General study outcomes and caveats: The quantity of clinical and demographic metadata differed by source and by participant and was supplied without curation.

The material sequenced was peripheral blood. The chain employs TRBV5-8 and TRBJ1-6, with TRBD1 as a weak D call on 5 bases. The clonotype comes from a woman aged 50 to 60 with acute or convalescent COVID-19. Read as DNA, the sequence is TGTGCCAGCAGCCCCCCCGCAGGGCATAATTCACCCCTCCACTTT. This encodes CASSPPAGHNSPLHF.